The 20 T cell receptor beta chains listed next were all sequenced from one sample in a study of blood T cells in healthy people across ages. Together with a sample-barcoded 5' primer, a J-beta primer mix was included in a second PCR lasting roughly 7 to 11 cycles. MiXCR, run by TCRdb on the 5' RACE reads, gives a single entry per CDR3 protein. The sample carries 1.5 million to 2 million distinct CDR3 sequences, 49% recorded once. Specimen: blood. The source of these receptors is a woman in her thirties or forties in good health.

This clonotype was observed a handful of times. The chain recombines TRBV7-2 with TRBJ2-5, with TRBD2 matching 12 bases. This CDR3 has 13 amino acids. The ends lost 4 bases at V and 9 bases at J; junction bases unmatched: 3. Per the germline V gene, CDR1 is SGHTA and CDR2 is FQGNSA. The CDR3 here is CASSSSGGASQYF. The CDR3 DNA reads TGTGCCAGCAGCTCTAGCGGGGGGGCGTCCCAGTACTTC.

The CDR3 DNA sequence: TGTGCCAGCAGCCGTTACGCGAGCGGGGCTAGCCTCCCCTACGAGCAGTACTTC. This sequence encodes CASSRYASGASLPYEQYF. V usage is TRBV27 and J usage is TRBJ2-7, with 7 positions matching TRBD2. Trimming took 6 bases from V and 2 from J; bases not matched to a gene: 19. This CDR3 comprises 18 residues. CDR1 and CDR2 from the germline V gene are MNHEY and SMNVEV (reference sequence).

This clonotype has more than one count but fewer than ten. The chain combines TRBV6-5 with TRBJ1-6; 8 positions match TRBD1. The CDR3 covers 18 residues. In germline, CDR1 is MNHEY, CDR2 SVGAGI. Trimming cost V 0 bases and J 5 bases; bases outside gene matches: 9. CDR3 coding DNA: TGTGCCAGCAGTTACTCTTTCGTGACAGGGGCGCATAATTCACCCCTCCACTTT. It encodes CASSYSFVTGAHNSPLHF.

This chain joins TRBV7-2 and TRBJ2-5; D is ambiguous. This CDR3 contains 14 residues. Germline V gene data show CDR1 as SGHTA and CDR2 as FQGNSA. Trimming cost V 0 bases and J 11 bases, with 16 bases left between them. The CDR3 DNA is TGTGCCAGCAGCTTAGCCCAGGAACTCAATGAGCAGTACTTC. It codes for CASSLAQELNEQYF.

In its sample, this clonotype was seen many times. At one end the junction does not follow the germline gene, possibly because of a read error. This chain joins TRBV12-3 or TRBV12-4 and TRBJ2-7; TRBD1 aligns across 11 bases. The CDR3 has 14 amino acids. Here the CDR3 DNA reads TGTGCCAGCAGCTTAGGGACAGGGGGCTACGAGCAGTACTTC. This sequence encodes CASSLGTGGYEQYF.

This clonotype has ten or more counts. V and J are TRBV29-1 and TRBJ2-7; D unresolved. Germline lookup yields CDR1 SQVTM and CDR2 ANQGSEA. The CDR3 length is 13 residues. V was clipped by 0 bases and J by 6 bases, with 12 bases between them. The CDR3 bases are TGCAGCGTTGAAGATTTTCAAGCTTCCGAGCAGTACTTC. Its protein is CSVEDFQASEQYF.

This clonotype turned up a few times. V usage is TRBV7-3 and J usage is TRBJ2-1; maybe TRBD2 (5 bases). Germline values: CDR1 SGHTA, CDR2 FQGTGA. V was pared by 5 bases and J by 1 base, with 12 bases between. The CDR3 sequence is 15 residues long. The CDR3 loop is CASSQTRVSYNEQFF. The CDR3 DNA reads TGTGCCAGCAGCCAAACTAGGGTGTCCTACAATGAGCAGTTCTTC.

The V call is TRBV6-5, the J call TRBJ2-7; 7 nucleotides agree with TRBD1. Germline V gene lookup returns CDR1 MNHEY and CDR2 SVGAGI. With 7 bases clipped from V and 0 bases from J, the junction kept 6 bases outside the gene matches. The CDR3 extends over 14 amino acids. CDR3 amino acids: CASKRQGSSYEQYF. Here the CDR3 DNA reads TGTGCCAGCAAGAGACAGGGAAGCTCCTACGAGCAGTACTTC.

The chain links TRBV6-5 to TRBJ2-3; unclear D gene. V lost 10 bases to trimming and J lost 7 bases, with 12 bases between them. The germline V gene has CDR1 MNHEY and CDR2 SVGAGI. The CDR3 is 11 amino acids. The CDR3 is CATMGPNTQYF. The CDR3 coding sequence is TGTGCCACCATGGGTCCGAATACGCAGTATTTT.

The chain links TRBV6-6 to TRBJ1-2, with D perhaps TRBD1 (5 bases). Germline assignment: CDR1 MNHNY and CDR2 SVGAGI (reference sequence). This CDR3 is 14 amino acids long. The V and J ends lost 3 bases and 8 bases respectively, with 16 bases between them. For the CDR3, the DNA is TGTGCCAGCAGTTATAAGCGAGGGGCGGAAGGCTACACCTTC. This sequence encodes CASSYKRGAEGYTF.

The rearrangement uses TRBV28 and TRBJ2-5; 8 bases are a match to TRBD1. This CDR3 region has 14 residues. V gave up 6 bases and J gave up 9 bases; unmatched junction bases: 12. The germline V gene has CDR1 MDHEN and CDR2 SYDVKM. CDR3 region: CASSLDRGVLSQYF. The CDR3 region has the DNA TGTGCCAGCAGCCTCGACAGGGGAGTTTTGTCCCAGTACTTC. Full variable domain (rest looked up from reference TRBV28 and TRBJ2-5): DVKVTQSSRYLVKRTGEKVFLECVQDMDHENMFWYRQDPGLGLRLIYFSYDVKMKEKGDIPEGYSVSREKKERFSLILESASTNQTSMYLCASSLDRGVLSQYFGPGTRLLVL.

The J gene is TRBJ2-3, the V gene TRBV3-1; a weak D match, TRBD2 (5 bases). V was clipped by 3 bases and J by 1 base, with 20 bases between them. The CDR3 is 18 amino acids. Germline V gene lookup returns CDR1 LGHDT and CDR2 YNNKEL (reference sequence). DNA of the CDR3: TGTGCCAGCAGCCACAAGTTACACATGTACGGGGGCACAGATACGCAGTATTTT. This encodes CASSHKLHMYGGTDTQYF.

This chain connects TRBV5-1 to TRBJ2-1, with D maybe TRBD2 (6 bases). CDR1 and CDR2 from the germline V gene are SGHRS and YFSETQ. The germline V and J ends were trimmed by 0 bases and 9 bases, with 16 bases remaining between them. The CDR3 sequence is 15 residues long. The DNA for the CDR3 is TGCGCCAGCAGCTTGGGGGCAATATTTAGCGGTGAGCAGTTCTTC. It codes for CASSLGAIFSGEQFF.

The V and J genes are TRBV20-1 and TRBJ2-3; 7 nucleotides line up with TRBD2. Trimming cost V 4 bases and J 0 bases; bases outside gene matches: 4. The CDR3 runs to 14 residues. Germline V gene data show CDR1 as DFQATT and CDR2 as SNEGSKA (reference sequence). CDR3 loop: CSATTSRSTDTQYF. The CDR3 DNA is TGCAGTGCTACGACTAGCAGAAGCACAGATACGCAGTATTTT.

CDR3 in DNA: TGCGCCAGCAGCCTCCTGGGCGGGACAGGATCCACAGATACGCAGTATTTT. Its translation is CASSLLGGTGSTDTQYF. The gene calls are TRBV4-3 and TRBJ2-3, with TRBD1 matching 8 bases. The V segment lost 4 bases and the J segment 2 bases; nucleotides outside the gene matches: 11. CDR3 length: 17 residues. Germline V lookup: CDR1 LGHNA, CDR2 YSLEER.

The chain couples TRBV5-1 to TRBJ2-2, with a tentative D call TRBD1 (6 bases). CDR1 and CDR2 from the germline V gene are SGHRS and YFSETQ. The CDR3 runs 15 residues. V lost 4 bases to trimming and J lost 4 bases, with 14 bases between them. CDR3 coding DNA: TGCGCCAGCAGCGGCACCGGGACAACCACCGGGGAGCTGTTTTTT. It yields the protein CASSGTGTTTGELFF.

V usage is TRBV12-3 or TRBV12-4 and J usage is TRBJ2-3; perhaps TRBD2 as D (6 bases). This CDR3 region has 16 residues. V lost 1 base to trimming and J lost 0 bases, with 11 bases between them. The CDR3 DNA follows: TGTGCCAGCAGTTTAGAGATCAGCGGGAGCACAGATACGCAGTATTTT. Residues: CASSLEISGSTDTQYF.

The gene calls are TRBV13 and TRBJ1-2; D is unresolved. Between the trimmed V and J ends, which lost 5 bases and 1 base, there was a span of 23 bases. Germline CDR1 PRHDT, CDR2 FYEKMQ (reference sequence). The CDR3 is 18 amino acids. The CDR3 sequence is CASSPPSDVGRHNYGYTF. The CDR3 bases are TGTGCCAGCAGCCCCCCGTCAGACGTTGGGCGTCATAACTATGGCTACACCTTC.

This clonotype has a handful of counts. This chain links TRBV13 with TRBJ2-7; D unresolved. The length of the CDR3 is 13 residues. CDR1 is PRHDT and CDR2 is FYEKMQ in the germline V gene (reference sequence). Trimming shortened V by 6 bases and J by 3 bases, and 12 bases separated the two germline ends. CDR3 protein: CASSLENSYEQYF. CDR3 sequence (DNA): TGTGCCAGCAGTCTAGAGAACAGCTACGAGCAGTACTTC.

The chain couples TRBV6-2 or TRBV6-3 to TRBJ2-7; 8 nucleotides match TRBD1. The CDR3 spans 17 residues. V lost 0 bases, J lost 3 bases, and 10 bases stayed unmatched. The germline CDR1 and CDR2 sequences are MNHEY and SVGEGT. CDR3 amino acids: CASSYSTPRDRSYEQYF. The CDR3 coding sequence is TGTGCCAGCAGTTACTCGACCCCCCGGGACAGGAGCTACGAGCAGTACTTC.